In this sample, the clone carrying this TCR beta chain turned up once. Antigen unknown. The treatment here: roughly 20 received Ad26.COV2.S at low or high dose, single or two shots; about 5 received placebo; per-sample allocation not given. Vaccine and placebo recipients were sampled on day 63 after the first injection. Losses at the gene ends were 6 bases for V and 8 bases for J; bases not matched to a gene: 9. CDR1 MDHEN and CDR2 SYDVKM come from the germline V gene. The CDR3 spans 13 residues. This entry comes from a study of Ad26.COV2.S vaccination and SARS-CoV-2 variants. Broader study findings: Using TCR breadth and depth analyses may have led to underestimated total T cell responses.

Generated by immunoSEQ multiplex PCR, the TCRdb table keeps only in-frame clones and is missing some. The table records some 340,000 clones, 70% to 90% of them present only once. This rearrangement joins TRBV28 to TRBJ1-2, with TRBD1 identical over 7 bases. The TCR sequence derives from a person aged 18-65 years who received the Ad26.COV2.S COVID-19 vaccine or a placebo. The input for sequencing was peripheral blood, taken in a trial of Ad26.COV2.S vaccine versus placebo. The CDR3 sequence is CASRLDRVRGYTF. CDR3 DNA sequence: TGTGCCAGCAGACTCGACAGGGTCCGGGGCTACACCTTC.